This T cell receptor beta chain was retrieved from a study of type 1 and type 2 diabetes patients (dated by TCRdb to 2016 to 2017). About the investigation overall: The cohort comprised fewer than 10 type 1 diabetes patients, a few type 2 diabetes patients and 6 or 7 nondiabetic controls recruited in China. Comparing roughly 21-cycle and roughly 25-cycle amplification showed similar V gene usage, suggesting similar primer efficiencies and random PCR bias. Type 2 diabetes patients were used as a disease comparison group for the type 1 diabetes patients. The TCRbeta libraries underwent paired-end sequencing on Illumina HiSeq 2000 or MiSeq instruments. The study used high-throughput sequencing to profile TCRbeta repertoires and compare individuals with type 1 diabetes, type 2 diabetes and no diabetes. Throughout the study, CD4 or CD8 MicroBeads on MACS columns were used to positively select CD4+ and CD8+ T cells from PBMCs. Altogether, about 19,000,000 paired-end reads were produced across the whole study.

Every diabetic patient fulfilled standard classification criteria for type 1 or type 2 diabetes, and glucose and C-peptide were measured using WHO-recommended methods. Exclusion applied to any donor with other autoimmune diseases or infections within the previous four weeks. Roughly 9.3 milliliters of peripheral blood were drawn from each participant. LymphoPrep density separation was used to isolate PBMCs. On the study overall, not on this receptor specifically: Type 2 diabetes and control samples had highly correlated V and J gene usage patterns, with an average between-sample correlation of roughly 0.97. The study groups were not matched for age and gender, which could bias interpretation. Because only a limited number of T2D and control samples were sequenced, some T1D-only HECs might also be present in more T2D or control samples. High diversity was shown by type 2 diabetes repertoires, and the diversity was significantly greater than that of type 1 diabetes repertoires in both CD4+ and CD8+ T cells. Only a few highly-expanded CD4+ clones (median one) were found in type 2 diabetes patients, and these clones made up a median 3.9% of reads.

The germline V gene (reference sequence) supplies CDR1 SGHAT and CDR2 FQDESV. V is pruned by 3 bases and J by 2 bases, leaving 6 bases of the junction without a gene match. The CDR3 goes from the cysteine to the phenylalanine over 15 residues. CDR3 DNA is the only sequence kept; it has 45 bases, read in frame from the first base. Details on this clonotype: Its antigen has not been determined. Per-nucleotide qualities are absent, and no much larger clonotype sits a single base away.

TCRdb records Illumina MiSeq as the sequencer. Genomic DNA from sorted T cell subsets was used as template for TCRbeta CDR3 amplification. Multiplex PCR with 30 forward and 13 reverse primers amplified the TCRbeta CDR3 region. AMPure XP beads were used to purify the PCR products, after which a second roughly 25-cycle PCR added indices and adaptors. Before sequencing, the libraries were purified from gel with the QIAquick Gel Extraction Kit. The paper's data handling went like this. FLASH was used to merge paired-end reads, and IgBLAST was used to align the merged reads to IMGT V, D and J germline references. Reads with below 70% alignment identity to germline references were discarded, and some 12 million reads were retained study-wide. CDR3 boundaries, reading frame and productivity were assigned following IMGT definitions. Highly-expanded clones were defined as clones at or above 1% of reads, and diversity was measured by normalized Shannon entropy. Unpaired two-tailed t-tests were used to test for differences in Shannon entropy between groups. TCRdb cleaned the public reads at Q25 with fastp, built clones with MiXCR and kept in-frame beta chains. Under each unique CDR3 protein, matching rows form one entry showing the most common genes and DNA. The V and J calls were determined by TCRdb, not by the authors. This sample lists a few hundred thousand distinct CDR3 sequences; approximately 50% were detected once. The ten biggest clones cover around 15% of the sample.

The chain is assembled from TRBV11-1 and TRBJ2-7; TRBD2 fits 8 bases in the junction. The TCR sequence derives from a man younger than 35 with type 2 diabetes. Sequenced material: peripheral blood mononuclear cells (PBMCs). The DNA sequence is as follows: TGTGCCAGCAGCTTTGAAGCGGGGGCCACCTACGAGCAGTACTTC. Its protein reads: CASSFEAGATYEQYF. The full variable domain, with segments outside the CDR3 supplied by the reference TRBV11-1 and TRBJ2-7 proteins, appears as EAEVAQSPRYKITEKSQAVAFWCDPISGHATLYWYRQILGQGPELLVQFQDESVVDDSQLPKDRFSAERLKGVDSTLKIQPAELGDSAMYLCASSFEAGATYEQYFGPGTRLTVT.